These 3 T cell receptor delta chains share one sample of origin, sequenced in a study of Vδ1+ human thymocytes. General study findings and limits: In the thymus, TRG and TRD repertoires looked highly polyclonal with Gaussian CDR3 lengths.

Antigen specificity for these receptors is unknown. RNA was extracted from the cells and then reverse transcribed. CDR3 amplicons came from multiplex PCR with pooled V-gene forward and constant-region reverse primers. TCRdb re-processed the multiplex PCR reads using CATT. The sample lists about 54,000 delta-chain clones, approximately 16% occurring once. The sequenced sample was Vdelta1+ gamma-delta thymocytes from the thymus. Subset in this sample: FACS-sorted CD3+ TCRalphabeta- TCRVdelta1+ TCRVdelta2- thymocytes. These receptors all stem from a boy under two years old who had congenital heart surgery.

This clone was observed a few times. J is TRDJ1 and V is TRDV1, with 13 bases fitting TRDD3. The V gene end was trimmed by 0 bases and the J gene end by 0 bases; junction bases not matched to a gene: 13. CDR1 is TSWWSYY and CDR2 is QGS in the germline V gene. CDR3 size: 21 residues. CDR3 sequence: CALGELTYRVLGDTYTDKLIF. The CDR3 DNA is TGTGCTCTTGGGGAACTAACCTACAGGGTACTGGGGGATACGTACACCGATAAACTCATCTTT.

This clone has a handful of counts. The V gene is TRAV29/DV5, the J gene TRDJ1, with 13 bases fitting TRDD3. The J segment lost 2 bases and the V segment lost 0 bases, leaving 19 bases of the junction unmatched. CDR1 and CDR2 (germline): NSMFDY, ISSIKDK. The CDR3 length is 21 residues. CDR3 DNA: TGTGCAGCAAGCGCGGGTTACTCCTACGGTACTGGGGGATACGTAACCGATAAACTCATCTTT. The encoded protein is CAASAGYSYGTGGYVTDKLIF.

This clone was recorded a few times. V and J are TRDV1 and TRDJ1, with D uncertain. The germline V and J ends were trimmed by 5 bases and 6 bases, with 22 bases remaining between them. The CDR3 runs to 16 residues. The germline gives CDR1 TSWWSYY, CDR2 QGS. CDR3 sequence: CALGKGPPRIPHKLIF. The DNA of the CDR3 is TGTGCTCTTGGGAAGGGACCCCCCCGGATCCCCCATAAACTCATCTTT.